The table lists the clone carrying this T cell receptor beta chain with many counts. Its antigen is still unknown. TCRdb re-analysed the 5' RACE reads in MiXCR, keeping a single row per CDR3 protein. The data hold 350,000 to 600,000 distinct CDR3 sequences, with approximately 15% observed a single time. These data belong to a study of identical twins. Trimming pared 10 bases from V and 4 bases from J, leaving 18 bases between. Per the germline V gene, CDR1 is MDHEN and CDR2 is SYDVKM. This CDR3 has 14 amino acids. Study-wide findings and caveats: Beta out-of-frame sequences showed weaker excess sharing between twins. Beta clonotypes that were abundant in cord blood contained fewer insertions, a pattern absent from memory repertoires.

The data also belong to a second study, concerning yellow fever vaccine responses in identical twins.

The sequencing sample was made of CD4+ T cells sorted from blood. This receptor was obtained from a woman younger than 35 in good health. The chain recombines TRBV28 with TRBJ2-3; no reliable D call. DNA of the CDR3: TGTGCCACCCGAATCCCCACCGGGCCAGATACGCAGTATTTT. Residues: CATRIPTGPDTQYF.